Presented here are 9 T cell receptor beta chains from one specimen sequenced in a study of human T cells and chemical hapten exposure. Time point meaning: pre-sensitization, week 0. Described treatment: therapeutic diphenylcyclopropenone sensitization with weekly scalp DPC. TCRdb re-called the RACE reads through MiXCR, storing one row per CDR3 protein. The sample contains roughly 100,000 distinct CDR3 sequences, approximately 12% of which appear only once. The source was whole blood, collected in connection with sensitization to the hapten diphenylcyclopropenone (DPC). The receptors here all came from a woman aged 45-65 years with alopecia areata. Some clones in this sample may be carry-over from other donors' samples.

This clonotype was detected ten times or more. This chain uses TRBV7-9 with TRBJ2-2; D not resolved. V gave up 0 bases and J gave up 4 bases, with 12 bases separating them. Germline V gene sequence: CDR1 SEHNR, CDR2 FQNEAQ (reference sequence). The CDR3 spans 16 residues. The CDR3 coding sequence is TGTGCCAGCAGCTTAGCAGACGGTGATTTCACCGGGGAGCTGTTTTTT. Its translation: CASSLADGDFTGELFF.

This clonotype was observed at least ten times. This chain joins TRBV5-5 and TRBJ1-6, with D perhaps TRBD1 (5 bases). Germline CDR1 and CDR2: SGHKS and YYEKEE (reference sequence). The length of the CDR3 is 15 residues. V was trimmed by 3 bases and J by 9 bases, leaving 16 bases between them. The CDR3 nucleotides are TGTGCCAGCAGCTCTTCGTCGGCGGGGGGTTCACCCCTCCACTTT. Encoded protein: CASSSSSAGGSPLHF.

This clonotype turned up a few times. The chain links TRBV18 to TRBJ2-3; no reliable D call. This CDR3 comprises 14 residues. Germline CDR1 KGHSH, CDR2 LQKENI. V was trimmed by 3 bases and J by 4 bases, leaving 11 bases between them. CDR3 nucleotides: TGTGCCAGCTCACCCTCCGGACCGTCAGATACGCAGTATTTT. Translating gives CASSPSGPSDTQYF.

This clonotype was counted at least ten times. The chain couples TRBV10-1 to TRBJ1-1; 7 bases align to TRBD1. Germline loops: CDR1 WNHNN, CDR2 SYGVQD (reference sequence). V was pared by 5 bases and J by 0 bases, with 3 bases of the junction left unmatched. This CDR3 is 14 amino acids long. CDR3 DNA: TGCGCCAGCAGTTCGGGGACAGTGAACACTGAAGCTTTCTTT. This codes for CASSSGTVNTEAFF.

This sequence joins TRBV24-1 and TRBJ2-7, with 8 positions matching TRBD1. Germline CDR1 KGHDR, CDR2 SFDVKD. V dropped 3 bases and J dropped 5; count of bases not matched to a gene: 5. The CDR3 extends over 14 amino acids. The CDR3 nucleotides are TGTGCCACCAGTGATAACAGGGGGTCGCACGAGCAGTACTTC. Its protein is CATSDNRGSHEQYF.

The chain has TRBV4-1 and TRBJ1-1; a weak D match, TRBD1 (6 bases). CDR3 length: 17 residues. Between the trimmed V and J ends, which lost 2 bases and 5 bases, there was a span of 21 bases. Germline values: CDR1 MGHRA, CDR2 YSYEKL. The CDR3, as DNA: TGCGCCAGCAGCCAACTTCTCTCACAGGGAAGGGAGACTGAAGCTTTCTTT. It specifies CASSQLLSQGRETEAFF.

The chain combines TRBV5-1 with TRBJ1-5; D is perhaps TRBD1 (5 bases). V was cut by 0 bases and J by 9 bases, with 10 bases left in between. Germline assignment: CDR1 SGHRS and CDR2 YFSETQ. CDR3 length: 13 amino acids. The CDR3 loop reads CASSLGGQGPQHF. CDR3 nucleotide sequence: TGCGCCAGCAGCTTGGGAGGCCAGGGGCCCCAGCATTTT.

This clonotype was picked up a small number of times. CDR3 bases: TGTGCCAGCAGCTCAGTGGACCCAGGAATCACAGATACGCAGTATTTT. It translates to CASSSVDPGITDTQYF. V and J are TRBV5-4 and TRBJ2-3; D gene ambiguous. Trimming pared 3 bases from V and 2 bases from J, leaving 16 bases between. Germline V gene sequence: CDR1 SGHNT, CDR2 YYREEE (reference sequence). CDR3 length: 16 residues. The entire variable domain, with the rest obtained from reference TRBV5-4 and TRBJ2-3, is as follows: ETGVTQSPTHLIKTRGQQVTLRCSSQSGHNTVSWYQQALGQGPQFIFQYYREEENGRGNFPPRFSGLQFPNYSSELNVNALELDDSALYLCASSSVDPGITDTQYFGPGTRLTVL.

The chain joins TRBV10-3 to TRBJ2-1, with D possibly matching TRBD2 (7 bases). The CDR3 has 17 amino acids. CDR1 ENHRY and CDR2 SYGVKD come from the germline V gene. Trimming removed 5 bases from V and 0 bases from J, with 17 bases in between. The CDR3: CAISFRGAGSSYNEQFF. The CDR3 nucleotides are TGTGCCATCAGTTTCCGGGGGGCTGGGAGCTCCTACAATGAGCAGTTCTTC.